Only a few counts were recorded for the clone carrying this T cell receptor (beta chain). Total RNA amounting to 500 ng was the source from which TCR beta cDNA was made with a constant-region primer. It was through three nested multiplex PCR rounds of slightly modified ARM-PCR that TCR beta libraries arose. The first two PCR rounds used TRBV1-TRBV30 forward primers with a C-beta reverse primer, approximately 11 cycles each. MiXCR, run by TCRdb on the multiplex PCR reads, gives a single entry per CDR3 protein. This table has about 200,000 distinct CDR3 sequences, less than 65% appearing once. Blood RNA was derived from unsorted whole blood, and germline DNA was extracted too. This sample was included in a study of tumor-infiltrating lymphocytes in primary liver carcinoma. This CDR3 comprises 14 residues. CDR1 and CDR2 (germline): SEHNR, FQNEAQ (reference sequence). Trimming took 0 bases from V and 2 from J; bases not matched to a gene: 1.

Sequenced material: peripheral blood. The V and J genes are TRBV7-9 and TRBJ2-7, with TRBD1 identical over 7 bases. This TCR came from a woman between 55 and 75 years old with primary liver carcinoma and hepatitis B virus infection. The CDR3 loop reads CASSLAGQTYEQYF. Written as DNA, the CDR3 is TGTGCCAGCAGCTTAGCGGGACAGACCTACGAGCAGTACTTC.